These 8 T cell receptor beta chains were sequenced from one sample in a study of blood T cell repertoires in COVID-19 (dated by TCRdb to the early 2020s). The library was prepared using the immunoSEQ multiplex PCR assay. Not all clones reach the TCRdb copy of this immuneACCESS table, which keeps in-frame sequences only. Checked studies attribute under half of the gap to unresolved V genes and leave the rest unexplained. The sample table holds about 260,000 clones, of which 84% were seen once. The ten most abundant clones make up 1.5% to 1.7% of the sample. Sequences were obtained from peripheral blood. The receptors were sampled from a woman in her forties who had recovered from COVID-19.

This clone has a single count. This sequence joins TRBV4-1 and TRBJ1-5; a weak D match, TRBD1 (6 bases). V was cut by 0 bases and J by 5 bases, with 20 bases left in between. Germline assignment: CDR1 MGHRA and CDR2 YSYEKL. The CDR3 spans 18 residues. Here the CDR3 reads CASSQDFMAAAGDQPQHF. CDR3 coding DNA: TGCGCCAGCAGCCAAGATTTTATGGCAGCTGCAGGGGATCAGCCCCAGCATTTT.

This clone showed up just once. The rearrangement joins TRBV5-1 to TRBJ2-2; the D gene is possibly TRBD1 (5 bases). The V end lost 0 bases, the J end lost 4 bases, and 10 bases lay between the germline ends. CDR3 length equals 15 residues. Germline V gene lookup returns CDR1 SGHRS and CDR2 YFSETQ. The CDR3 DNA reads TGCGCCAGCAGCTTGGAGGGGTTGGGCACCGGGGAGCTGTTTTTT. Amino acids: CASSLEGLGTGELFF.

The genes are TRBV2 and TRBJ2-2, with D possibly matching TRBD1 (6 bases). Trimming pared 9 bases from V and 2 bases from J, leaving 16 bases between. CDR1 is SNHLY, CDR2 FYNNEI, per germline. This CDR3 is built from 15 residues. This CDR3 is CARSRQAGNTGELFF. CDR3 nucleotides: TGTGCCAGGTCCCGACAGGCCGGCAACACCGGGGAGCTGTTTTTT.

This rearrangement joins TRBV24-1 to TRBJ1-6, with a possible D match to TRBD1 (5 bases). The germline V gene has CDR1 KGHDR and CDR2 SFDVKD. The CDR3 spans 21 residues. V lost 1 base and J lost 2, with 23 bases in between. The DNA for the CDR3 is TGTGCCACCAGTGATTTTGGCGCAGGGAATTCGGCCGGACCCTATAATTCACCCCTCCACTTT. It encodes CATSDFGAGNSAGPYNSPLHF.

The chain employs TRBV5-1 and TRBJ2-5, with TRBD1 identical over 10 bases. Looked up from germline, CDR1 is SGHRS and CDR2 is YFSETQ. Trimming took 4 bases from V and 5 from J; bases not matched to a gene: 8. The CDR3 consists of 15 residues. CDR3 in DNA: TGCGCCAGCAGCAATGACAGGGGGCGAGAGGAGACCCAGTACTTC. Protein product: CASSNDRGREETQYF.

This clone was recorded only once. The sample carries other DNA sequences with the same CDR3. The chain has TRBV19 and TRBJ1-2; tentatively, D is TRBD1 (5 bases). The CDR3 spans 14 residues. The germline V and J ends were trimmed by 4 bases and 4 bases, with 13 bases remaining between them. CDR1 is LNHDA, CDR2 SQIVND, per germline (reference sequence). CDR3 sequence reads: CASSRQGSSYGYTF. CDR3 nucleotide sequence: TGTGCCAGTAGTAGGCAGGGAAGCTCCTATGGCTACACCTTC.

This chain links TRBV21-1 with TRBJ1-5. TRBV21-1 is termed a pseudogene. This CDR3 contains 17 residues. The CDR3 region is CASSFTRGLKDVQPQHF. CDR3 DNA sequence: TGTGCCAGCAGCTTCACTCGAGGACTCAAAGACGTTCAGCCCCAGCATTTT.

This sequence joins TRBV5-5 and TRBJ2-2; possible D gene TRBD2, 5 bases. This CDR3 spans 17 amino acids. Trimming left V 2 bases short and J 1 base short, with 15 bases between. Germline CDR1 SGHKS, CDR2 YYEKEE (reference sequence). The CDR3, as DNA: TGTGCCAGCAGCTTTCGAATGCACCGGGGGAACACCGGGGAGCTGTTTTTT. This gives the protein CASSFRMHRGNTGELFF.